This TCR beta chain derives from a study of blood T cells in healthy people across ages. The second PCR ran about 6 to 12 cycles with a sample-barcoded 5' primer and J-beta primers. TCRdb processed the 5' RACE reads anew with MiXCR; each CDR3 protein has one entry. The sample yields about 800,000 distinct CDR3 sequences, 20% to 25% seen once. V gave up 5 bases and J gave up 6 bases, with 10 bases separating them. The CDR3 has 13 residues. In addition, the sample was reused for a study of T cells of mothers and their children.

V and J are TRBV12-3 or TRBV12-4 and TRBJ2-2, with D perhaps matching TRBD1 or TRBD2 (5 bases each). The sample was blood. The TCR was taken from a boy between 5 and 17 years old in good health. CDR3 loop: CASSTGPAGELFF. In DNA form, the CDR3 reads TGTGCCAGCAGTACGGGACCGGCCGGGGAGCTGTTTTTT.